Here is one T cell receptor (beta chain) with its context. The PCR contained 60 Vbeta and 13 Jbeta primers. Here immunoSEQ multiplex PCR was the method, and the copy in TCRdb shows in-frame clones only, minus some. Among 200,000 to 250,000 clones listed, approximately 87% were seen once. Germline-derived CDR1 and CDR2 are SGDLS and YYNGEE. The CDR3 covers 13 residues. Trimming left V 4 bases short and J 8 bases short, with 13 bases between. This specimen comes from a study of cytomegalovirus exposure and HLA in healthy donors. V and J are TRBV9 and TRBJ2-1, with D uncertain. The sequencing input was PBMCs. The TCR comes from a human donor in good health. CDR3: CASSLRLMDEQFF. The CDR3 nucleotides are TGTGCCAGCAGCCTCAGACTCATGGATGAGCAGTTCTTC.